This T cell receptor beta chain comes out of a study of cytomegalovirus exposure and HLA in healthy donors. Regarding the study as a whole: Within the data, a cluster of highly shared sequence variants was likely a sequencing artifact. A few CMV-associated chains were confirmed in vitro to be specific for CMV antigens. An analysis was carried out later, and it reportedly showed fewer N-insertions in an Asian-associated ancestry cluster than the approximately 700-donor mean.

The PCR contained 60 Vbeta and 13 Jbeta primers. As handled by the study authors: Later reanalysis found 60 million to 90 million unique TCR beta chains, 9 million to 12 million of them shared. TCRdb's table, derived via immunoSEQ multiplex PCR, lists solely in-frame clones and lacks some. The D gene and trimming were derived from the DNA, and the V and J assignments and clone size from that table. The sample holds about 170,000 clones, over 60% seen once. A word on this clone: Its antigen is unidentified.

The receptor was isolated from a female donor in good health and CMV-seronegative. The sample consisted of PBMCs.

The CDR3 DNA reads as TGTGCCAGCAGCTTAGTTCGGGGTTTCAACGAGCAGTACTTC. As protein: CASSLVRGFNEQYF. The genes are TRBV11-1 and TRBJ2-7, with D tentatively TRBD2 (5 bases). The CDR3 runs 14 residues. Trimming left V 1 base short and J 5 bases short, with 12 bases between. Looked up from germline, CDR1 is SGHAT and CDR2 is FQDESV (reference sequence).